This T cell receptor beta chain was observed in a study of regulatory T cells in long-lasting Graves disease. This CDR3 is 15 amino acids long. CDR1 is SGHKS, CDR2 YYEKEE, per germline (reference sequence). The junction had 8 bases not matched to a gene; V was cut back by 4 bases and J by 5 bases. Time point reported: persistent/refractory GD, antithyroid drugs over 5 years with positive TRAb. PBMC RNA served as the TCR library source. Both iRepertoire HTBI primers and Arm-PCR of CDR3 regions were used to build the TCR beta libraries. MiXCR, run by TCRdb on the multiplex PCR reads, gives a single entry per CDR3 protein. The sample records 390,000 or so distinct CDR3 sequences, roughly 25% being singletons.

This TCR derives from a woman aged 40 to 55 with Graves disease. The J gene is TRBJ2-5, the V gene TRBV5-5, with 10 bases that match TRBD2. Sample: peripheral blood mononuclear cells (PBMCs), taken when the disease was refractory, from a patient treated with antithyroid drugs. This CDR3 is CASSRTSGMGETQYF. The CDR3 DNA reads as TGTGCCAGCAGCCGGACTAGCGGAATGGGGGAGACCCAGTACTTC.